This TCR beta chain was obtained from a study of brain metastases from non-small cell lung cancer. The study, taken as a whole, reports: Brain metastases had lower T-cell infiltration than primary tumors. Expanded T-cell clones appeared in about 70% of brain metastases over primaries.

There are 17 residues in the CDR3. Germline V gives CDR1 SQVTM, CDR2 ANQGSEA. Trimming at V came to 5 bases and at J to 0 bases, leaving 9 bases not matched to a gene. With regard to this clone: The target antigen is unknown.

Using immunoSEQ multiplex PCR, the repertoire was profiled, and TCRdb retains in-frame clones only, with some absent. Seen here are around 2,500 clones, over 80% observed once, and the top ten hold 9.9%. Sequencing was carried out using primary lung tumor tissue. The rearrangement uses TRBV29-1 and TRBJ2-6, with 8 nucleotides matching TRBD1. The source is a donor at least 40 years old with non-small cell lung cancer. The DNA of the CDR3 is TGCAGCGTTCTAAGGGACAGGACGACCTCTGGGGCCAACGTCCTGACTTTC. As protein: CSVLRDRTTSGANVLTF.